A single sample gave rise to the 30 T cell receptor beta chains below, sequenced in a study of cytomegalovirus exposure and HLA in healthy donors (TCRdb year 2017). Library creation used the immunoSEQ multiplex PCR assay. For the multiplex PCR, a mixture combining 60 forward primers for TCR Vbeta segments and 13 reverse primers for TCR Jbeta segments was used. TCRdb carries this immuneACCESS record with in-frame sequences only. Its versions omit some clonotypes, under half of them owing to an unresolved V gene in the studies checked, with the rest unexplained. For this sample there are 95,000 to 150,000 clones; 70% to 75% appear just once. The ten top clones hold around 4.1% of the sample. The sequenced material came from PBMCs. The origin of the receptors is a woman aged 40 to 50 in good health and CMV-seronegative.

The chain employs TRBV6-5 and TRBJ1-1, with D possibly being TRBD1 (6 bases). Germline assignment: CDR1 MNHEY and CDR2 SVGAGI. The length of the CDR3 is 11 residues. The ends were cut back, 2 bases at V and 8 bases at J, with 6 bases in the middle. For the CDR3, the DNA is TGTGCCAGCAGTTACGACAGGGAAGCTTTCTTT. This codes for CASSYDREAFF.

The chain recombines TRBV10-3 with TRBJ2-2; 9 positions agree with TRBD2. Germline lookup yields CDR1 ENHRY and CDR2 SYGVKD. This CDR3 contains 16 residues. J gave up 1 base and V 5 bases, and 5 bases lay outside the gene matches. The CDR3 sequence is CAISRASGVNTGELFF. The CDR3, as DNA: TGTGCCATCAGTCGCGCTAGCGGGGTGAACACCGGGGAGCTGTTTTTT.

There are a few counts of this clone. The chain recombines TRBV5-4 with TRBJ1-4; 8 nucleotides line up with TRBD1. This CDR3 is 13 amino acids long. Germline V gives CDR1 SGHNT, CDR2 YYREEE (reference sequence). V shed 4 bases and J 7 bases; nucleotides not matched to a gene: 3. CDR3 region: CASSPDRVEKLFF. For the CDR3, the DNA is TGTGCCAGCAGCCCGGACAGGGTTGAAAAACTGTTTTTT.

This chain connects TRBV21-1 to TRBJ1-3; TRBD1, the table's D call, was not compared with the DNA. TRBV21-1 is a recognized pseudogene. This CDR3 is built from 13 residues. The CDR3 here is CASLGTVRNTIYF. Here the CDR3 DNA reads TGTGCCAGCTTAGGGACAGTCAGAAACACCATATATTTT.

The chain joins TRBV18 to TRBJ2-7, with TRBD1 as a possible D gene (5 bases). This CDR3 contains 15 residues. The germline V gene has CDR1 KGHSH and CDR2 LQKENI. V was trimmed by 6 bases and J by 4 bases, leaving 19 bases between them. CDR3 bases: TGTGCCAGCTCGCAAACAGGTTTATTTAGGTACGAGCAGTACTTC. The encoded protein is CASSQTGLFRYEQYF.

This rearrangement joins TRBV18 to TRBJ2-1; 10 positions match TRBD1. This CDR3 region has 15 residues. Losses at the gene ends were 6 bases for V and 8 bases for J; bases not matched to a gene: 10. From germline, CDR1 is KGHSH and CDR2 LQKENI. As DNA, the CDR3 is TGTGCCAGCTCGCTCCCGGGACAGGGGATGTATGAGCAGTTCTTC. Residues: CASSLPGQGMYEQFF. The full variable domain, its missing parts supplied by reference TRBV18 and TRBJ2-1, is NAGVMQNPRHLVRRRGQEARLRCSPMKGHSHVYWYRQLPEEGLKFMVYLQKENIIDESGMPKERFSAEFPKEGPSILRIQQVVRGDSAAYFCASSLPGQGMYEQFFGPGTRLTVL.

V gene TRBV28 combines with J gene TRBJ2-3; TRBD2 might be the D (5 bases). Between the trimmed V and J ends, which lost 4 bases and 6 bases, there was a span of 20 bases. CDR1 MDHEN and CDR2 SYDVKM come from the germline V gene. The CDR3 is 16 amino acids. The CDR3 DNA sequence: TGTGCCAGCAGTTCAACCTTCGTGAGGGAGATGGATACGCAGTATTTT. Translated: CASSSTFVREMDTQYF.

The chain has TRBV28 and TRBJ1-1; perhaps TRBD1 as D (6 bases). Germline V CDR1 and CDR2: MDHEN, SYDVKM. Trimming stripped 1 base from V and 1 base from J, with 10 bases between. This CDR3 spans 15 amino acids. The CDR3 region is CASSLSGEGNTEAFF. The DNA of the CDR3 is TGTGCCAGCAGTTTATCAGGGGAAGGGAACACTGAAGCTTTCTTT.

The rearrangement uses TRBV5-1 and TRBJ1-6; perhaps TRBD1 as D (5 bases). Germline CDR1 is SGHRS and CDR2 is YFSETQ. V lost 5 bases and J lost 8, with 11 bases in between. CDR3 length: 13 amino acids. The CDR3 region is CASRGLGDSPLHF. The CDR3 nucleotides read TGCGCCAGCAGGGGGCTAGGGGATTCACCCCTCCACTTT.

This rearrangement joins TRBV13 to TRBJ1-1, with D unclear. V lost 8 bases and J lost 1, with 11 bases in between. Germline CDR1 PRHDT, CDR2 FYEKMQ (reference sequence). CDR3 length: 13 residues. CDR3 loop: CASAPEGNTEAFF. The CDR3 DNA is TGTGCCAGCGCCCCCGAGGGGAACACTGAAGCTTTCTTT.

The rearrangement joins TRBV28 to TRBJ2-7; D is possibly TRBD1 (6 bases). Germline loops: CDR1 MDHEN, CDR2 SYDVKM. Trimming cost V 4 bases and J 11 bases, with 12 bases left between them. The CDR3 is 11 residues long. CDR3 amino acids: CASSWQGNEYF. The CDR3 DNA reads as TGTGCCAGCAGTTGGCAGGGGAATGAGTACTTC.

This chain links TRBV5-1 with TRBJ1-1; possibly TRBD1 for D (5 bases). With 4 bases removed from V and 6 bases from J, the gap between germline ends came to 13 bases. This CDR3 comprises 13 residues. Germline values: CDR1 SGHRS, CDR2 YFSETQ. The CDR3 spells CASSPVGGAEAFF. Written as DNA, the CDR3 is TGCGCCAGCAGCCCGGTGGGGGGGGCTGAAGCTTTCTTT.

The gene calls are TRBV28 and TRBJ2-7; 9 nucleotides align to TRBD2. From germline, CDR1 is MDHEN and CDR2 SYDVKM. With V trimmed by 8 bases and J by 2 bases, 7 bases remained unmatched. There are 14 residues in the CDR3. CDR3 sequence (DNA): TGTGCCAGCGCCCTAGCGGGAACTACCTACGAGCAGTACTTC. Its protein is CASALAGTTYEQYF.

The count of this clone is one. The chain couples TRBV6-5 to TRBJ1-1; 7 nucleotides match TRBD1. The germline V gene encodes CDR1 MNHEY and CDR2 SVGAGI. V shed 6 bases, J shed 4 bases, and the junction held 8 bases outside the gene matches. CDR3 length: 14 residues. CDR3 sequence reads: CASSADRSGTEAFF. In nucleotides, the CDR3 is TGTGCCAGCAGCGCGGACAGGTCGGGCACTGAAGCTTTCTTT.

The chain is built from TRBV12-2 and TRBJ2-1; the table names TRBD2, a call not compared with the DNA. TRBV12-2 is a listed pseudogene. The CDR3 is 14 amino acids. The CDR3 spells CASRLTERGNEQFF. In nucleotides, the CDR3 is TGTGCAAGTCGCTTGACCGAGCGGGGCAATGAGCAGTTCTTC.

This chain's CDR3 is CASSLSGATGLLTDTQYF. CDR3 nucleotide sequence: TGTGCCAGCAGTTTATCGGGGGCGACGGGGCTTCTAACAGATACGCAGTATTTT. The rearrangement links TRBV27 to TRBJ2-3, with D perhaps TRBD1 (6 bases). V was trimmed by 0 bases and J by 3 bases, leaving 19 bases between them. The CDR3 has 18 residues. Germline lookup yields CDR1 MNHEY and CDR2 SMNVEV (reference sequence).

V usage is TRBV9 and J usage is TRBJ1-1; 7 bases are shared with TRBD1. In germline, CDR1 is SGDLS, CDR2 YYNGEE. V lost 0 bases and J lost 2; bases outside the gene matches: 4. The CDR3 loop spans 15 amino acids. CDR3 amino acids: CASSVARGLNTEAFF. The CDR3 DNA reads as TGTGCCAGCAGCGTAGCAAGGGGGCTTAACACTGAAGCTTTCTTT.

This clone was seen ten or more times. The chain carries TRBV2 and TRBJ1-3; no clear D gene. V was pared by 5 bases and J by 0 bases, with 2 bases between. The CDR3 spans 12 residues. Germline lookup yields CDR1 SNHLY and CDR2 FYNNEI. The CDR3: CASSYSGNTIYF. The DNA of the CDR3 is TGTGCCAGCAGTTACTCTGGAAACACCATATATTTT.

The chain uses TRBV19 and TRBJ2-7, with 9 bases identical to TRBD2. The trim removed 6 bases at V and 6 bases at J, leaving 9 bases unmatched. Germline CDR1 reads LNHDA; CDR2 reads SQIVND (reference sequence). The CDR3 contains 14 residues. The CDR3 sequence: CASREAGGSSEQYF. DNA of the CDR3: TGTGCCAGTAGAGAAGCGGGGGGTTCCAGCGAGCAGTACTTC.

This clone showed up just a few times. Here the CDR3 reads CAISFSGDSNQPQHF. In nucleotides, the CDR3 is TGTGCCATCAGCTTTAGCGGGGATAGCAATCAGCCCCAGCATTTT. The J gene is TRBJ1-5, the V gene TRBV10-3, with D unclear. The CDR3 totals 15 residues. V was trimmed by 6 bases and J by 0 bases, leaving 12 bases between them. Looked up from germline, CDR1 is ENHRY and CDR2 is SYGVKD.

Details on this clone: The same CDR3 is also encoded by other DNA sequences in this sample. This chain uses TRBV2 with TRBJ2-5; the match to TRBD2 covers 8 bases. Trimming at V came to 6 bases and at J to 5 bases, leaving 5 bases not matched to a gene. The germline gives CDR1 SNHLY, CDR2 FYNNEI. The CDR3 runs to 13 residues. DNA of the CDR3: TGTGCCAGCAGCGGGGGGGCGGGTGAGACCCAGTACTTC. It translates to CASSGGAGETQYF.

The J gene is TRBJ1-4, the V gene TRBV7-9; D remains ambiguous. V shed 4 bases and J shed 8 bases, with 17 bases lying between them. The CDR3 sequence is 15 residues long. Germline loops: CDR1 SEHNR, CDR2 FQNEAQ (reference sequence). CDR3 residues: CASSSAGGSREKLFF. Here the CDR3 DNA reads TGTGCCAGCAGCTCCGCCGGAGGCAGTCGCGAAAAACTGTTTTTT.

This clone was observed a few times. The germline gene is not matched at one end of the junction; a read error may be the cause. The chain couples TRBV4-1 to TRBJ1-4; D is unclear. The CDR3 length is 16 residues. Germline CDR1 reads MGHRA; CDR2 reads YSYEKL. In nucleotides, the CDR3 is TGTGCCAGCAGCCAAGCCCAGGTTGCAACTAATGAAAAACTGTTTTTT. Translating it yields CASSQAQVATNEKLFF.

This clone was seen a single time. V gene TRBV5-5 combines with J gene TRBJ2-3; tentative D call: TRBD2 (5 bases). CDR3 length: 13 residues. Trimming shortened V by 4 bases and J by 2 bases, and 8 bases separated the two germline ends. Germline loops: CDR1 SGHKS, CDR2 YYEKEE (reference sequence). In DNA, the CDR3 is TGTGCCAGCAGCACGGGGTTCACAGATACGCAGTATTTT. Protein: CASSTGFTDTQYF. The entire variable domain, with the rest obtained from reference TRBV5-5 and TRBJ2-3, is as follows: DAGVTQSPTHLIKTRGQQVTLRCSPISGHKSVSWYQQVLGQGPQFIFQYYEKEERGRGNFPDRFSARQFPNYSSELNVNALLLGDSALYLCASSTGFTDTQYFGPGTRLTVL.

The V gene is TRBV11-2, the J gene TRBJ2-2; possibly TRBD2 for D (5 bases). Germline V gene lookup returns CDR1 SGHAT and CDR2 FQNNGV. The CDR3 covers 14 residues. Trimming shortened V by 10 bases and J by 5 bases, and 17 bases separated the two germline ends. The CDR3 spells CATAWGEGTGELFF. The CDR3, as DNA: TGTGCCACCGCTTGGGGAGAAGGGACCGGGGAGCTGTTTTTT.

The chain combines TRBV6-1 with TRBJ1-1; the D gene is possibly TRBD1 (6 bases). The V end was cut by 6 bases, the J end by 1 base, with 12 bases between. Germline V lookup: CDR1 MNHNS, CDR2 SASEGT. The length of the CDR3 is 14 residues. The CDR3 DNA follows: TGTGCCAGCAGAATCGTGGGGGCGAACACTGAAGCTTTCTTT. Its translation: CASRIVGANTEAFF.

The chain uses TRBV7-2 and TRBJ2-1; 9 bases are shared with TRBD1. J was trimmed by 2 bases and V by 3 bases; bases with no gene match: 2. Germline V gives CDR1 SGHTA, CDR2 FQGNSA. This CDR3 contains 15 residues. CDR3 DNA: TGTGCCAGCAGCTTGGGACAGGGCCCCTACAATGAGCAGTTCTTC. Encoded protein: CASSLGQGPYNEQFF.

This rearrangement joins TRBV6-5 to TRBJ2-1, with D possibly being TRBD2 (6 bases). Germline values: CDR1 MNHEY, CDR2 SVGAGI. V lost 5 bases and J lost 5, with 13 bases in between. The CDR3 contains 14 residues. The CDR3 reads CASSPSSADNEQFF. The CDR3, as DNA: TGTGCCAGCAGTCCGTCTAGCGCCGACAATGAGCAGTTCTTC.

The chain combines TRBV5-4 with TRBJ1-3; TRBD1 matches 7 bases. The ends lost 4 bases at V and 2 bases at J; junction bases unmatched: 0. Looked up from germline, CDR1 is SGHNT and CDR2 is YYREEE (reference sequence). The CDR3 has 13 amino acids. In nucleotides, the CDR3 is TGTGCCAGCAGCACAGGGGCTGGAAACACCATATATTTT. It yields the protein CASSTGAGNTIYF. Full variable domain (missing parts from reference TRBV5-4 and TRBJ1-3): ETGVTQSPTHLIKTRGQQVTLRCSSQSGHNTVSWYQQALGQGPQFIFQYYREEENGRGNFPPRFSGLQFPNYSSELNVNALELDDSALYLCASSTGAGNTIYFGEGSWLTVV.

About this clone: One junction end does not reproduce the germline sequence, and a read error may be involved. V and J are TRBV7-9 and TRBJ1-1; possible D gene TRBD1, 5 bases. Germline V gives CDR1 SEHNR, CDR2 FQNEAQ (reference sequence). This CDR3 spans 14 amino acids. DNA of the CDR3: TGTTCCAGCGATCAGTGGGATGGGGCCACTGAAGCTTTCTTT. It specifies CSSDQWDGATEAFF.